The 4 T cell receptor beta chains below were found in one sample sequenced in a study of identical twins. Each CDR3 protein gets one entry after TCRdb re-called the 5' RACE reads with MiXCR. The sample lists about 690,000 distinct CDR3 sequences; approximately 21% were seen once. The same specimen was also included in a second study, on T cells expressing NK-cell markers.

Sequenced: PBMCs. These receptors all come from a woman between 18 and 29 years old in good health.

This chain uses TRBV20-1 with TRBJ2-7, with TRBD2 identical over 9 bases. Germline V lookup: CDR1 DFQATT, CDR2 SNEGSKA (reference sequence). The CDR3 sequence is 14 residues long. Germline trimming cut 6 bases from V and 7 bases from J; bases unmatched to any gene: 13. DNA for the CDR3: TGCAGTGCCCCCCTAGACCTTGCGGGGGGGGAGCAGTACTTC. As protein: CSAPLDLAGGEQYF.

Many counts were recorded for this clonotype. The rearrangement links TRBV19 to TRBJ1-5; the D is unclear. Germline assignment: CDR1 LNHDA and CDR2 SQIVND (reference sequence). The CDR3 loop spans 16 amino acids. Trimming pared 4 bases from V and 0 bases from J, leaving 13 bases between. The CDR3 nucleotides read TGTGCCAGTAGTACCAGCAGAGATTATAGCAATCAGCCCCAGCATTTT. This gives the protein CASSTSRDYSNQPQHF.

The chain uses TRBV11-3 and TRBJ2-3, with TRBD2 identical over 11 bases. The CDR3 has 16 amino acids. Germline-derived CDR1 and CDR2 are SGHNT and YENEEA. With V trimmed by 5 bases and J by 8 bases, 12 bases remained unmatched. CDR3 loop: CASSPSGLAGGGTQYF. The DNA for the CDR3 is TGTGCCAGCAGCCCCAGCGGGTTAGCGGGAGGGGGTACGCAGTATTTT.

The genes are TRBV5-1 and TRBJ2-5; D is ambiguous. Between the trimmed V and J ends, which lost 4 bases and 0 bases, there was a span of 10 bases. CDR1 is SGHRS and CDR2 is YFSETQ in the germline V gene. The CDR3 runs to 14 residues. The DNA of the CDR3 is TGCGCCAGCAGCCCGCCGCCCTACCAAGAGACCCAGTACTTC. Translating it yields CASSPPPYQETQYF.